The source of this TCR beta chain is a study of blood T cell repertoires in COVID-19. The overall study: Material from acute and convalescent COVID-19 was sourced from the United States, Italy and Spain. Sources were T cells, B-cell-depleted T cells, or PBMCs; the material itself was cDNA or gDNA.

This CDR3 comprises 15 residues. V lost 2 bases, J lost 5 bases, and 3 bases stayed unmatched. Germline CDR1 and CDR2: SGHNT and YYREEE (reference sequence). Original data processing: Scientists estimated how many nucleated cells there were by amplifying reference gene primers. Only in-frame clones appear in the TCRdb table, and some are missing; sequencing was by immunoSEQ multiplex PCR. For V, J and clone size, that table is used; D and trimming come from the DNA. The sample lists around 190,000 clones, 70% to 85% seen once, with approximately 13% in the top ten. The sample taken for sequencing was peripheral blood. This clonotype was sampled from a human donor in a cohort sampled during active COVID-19. The J gene is TRBJ2-7, the V gene TRBV5-4, with 14 bases aligning to TRBD2. Here the CDR3 DNA reads TGTGCCAGCAGCTTAGGGACTAGCGGGAGAGACGAGCAGTACTTC. The encoded protein is CASSLGTSGRDEQYF.